One and the same sample provided the 21 T cell receptor beta chains below, sequenced in a study of regulatory T cells in long-lasting Graves disease. The time point is: persistent/refractory GD, antithyroid drugs over 5 years with positive TRAb. The TCR library used RNA extracted from PBMCs. In building TCR beta libraries, iRepertoire HTBI primers were used together with Arm-PCR of CDR3 regions. TCRdb reprocessed the multiplex PCR reads with MiXCR, giving one entry per CDR3 protein. Of over 650,000 distinct CDR3 sequences in the sample, about 32% were seen once. The specimen was peripheral blood mononuclear cells (PBMCs), collected when the disease was refractory, from a patient treated with antithyroid drugs. These receptor sequences come from a female donor with Graves disease.

This clonotype was counted a few times. The V and J genes are TRBV12-5 and TRBJ2-7, with D uncertain. The CDR3 loop spans 11 amino acids. Deletions cut 10 bases from V and 6 bases from J, with 13 bases between. CDR1 is LGHNT, CDR2 FRNRAP, per germline. CDR3 sequence (DNA): TGTGCTACCACGTCAATCTGCGAGCAGTACTTC. Translation: CATTSICEQYF.

This clonotype was detected ten times or more. CDR3 coding DNA: TGTGCCAGCAGGGGGACAGGGAATCAGCCCCAGCATTTT. It translates to CASRGTGNQPQHF. The chain has TRBV12-3 or TRBV12-4 and TRBJ1-5; the match to TRBD1 covers 9 bases. V lost 6 bases, J lost 4 bases, and 1 base stayed unmatched. The CDR3 has 13 residues.

The V gene is TRBV6-2 or TRBV6-3, the J gene TRBJ2-7; D is perhaps TRBD1 or TRBD2 (5 bases each). The CDR3 is 15 amino acids. Germline V gene sequence: CDR1 MNHEY, CDR2 SVGEGT. V lost 1 base and J lost 6, with 16 bases in between. This CDR3 is CASSYYGTSEGEQYF. In nucleotides, the CDR3 is TGTGCCAGCAGTTACTATGGGACCTCCGAAGGCGAGCAGTACTTC.

This clonotype was seen ten or more times. This chain joins TRBV2 and TRBJ2-5; D not certain. This CDR3 region has 12 residues. The germline V gene has CDR1 SNHLY and CDR2 FYNNEI. Trimming took off 2 bases at V and 4 bases at J, with 5 bases between the two ends. CDR3 nucleotides: TGTGCCAGCAGTGAAATAGCAGAGACCCAGTACTTC. This codes for CASSEIAETQYF.

This clonotype has a handful of counts. The J gene is TRBJ1-4, the V gene TRBV29-1; D not resolved. The V and J ends lost 4 bases and 5 bases respectively, with 8 bases between them. The CDR3 is made up of 12 amino acids. The germline V gene encodes CDR1 SQVTM and CDR2 ANQGSEA. The CDR3 sequence: CSVVTYNEKLFF. The DNA for the CDR3 is TGCAGCGTTGTAACATACAATGAAAAACTGTTTTTT.

This clonotype occurred a few times. This chain connects TRBV7-9 to TRBJ2-5; 9 bases line up with TRBD2. With 5 bases clipped from V and 2 bases from J, the junction kept 18 bases outside the gene matches. Germline V CDR1 and CDR2: SEHNR, FQNEAQ (reference sequence). This CDR3 contains 19 residues. CDR3 bases: TGTGCCAGCAGCCCACCCCTCAGCGGGAGGACGTACCGTCAAGAGACCCAGTACTTC. Translation gives CASSPPLSGRTYRQETQYF.

The rearrangement links TRBV3-1 to TRBJ2-7, with 15 bases fitting TRBD2. The CDR3 has 16 residues. Trimming took 5 bases from V and 8 from J; bases not matched to a gene: 10. The germline V gene has CDR1 LGHDT and CDR2 YNNKEL (reference sequence). CDR3 protein: CASSNRGTSGRIQQYF. The CDR3 DNA is TGTGCCAGCAGCAATAGAGGGACTAGCGGGAGGATTCAGCAGTACTTC.

This clonotype has just a few counts. The chain carries TRBV12-3 or TRBV12-4 and TRBJ1-1, with 9 bases matching TRBD1. After removal of 7 bases from V and 3 bases from J, the junction contained 6 bases not matched to a gene. This CDR3 comprises 14 residues. The DNA for the CDR3 is TGTGCCAGCACATTGGACAGGGGTGACACTGAAGCTTTCTTT. Residues: CASTLDRGDTEAFF.

This chain uses TRBV12-5 with TRBJ2-7, with 11 nucleotides matching TRBD2. In germline, CDR1 is LGHNT, CDR2 FRNRAP. Trimming at V came to 1 base and at J to 2 bases, leaving 13 bases not matched to a gene. The CDR3 has 19 residues. The CDR3 region is CASGLDVIGGTSGAYEQYF. The CDR3 bases are TGTGCTAGTGGTTTGGATGTAATTGGGGGGACTAGCGGAGCCTACGAGCAGTACTTC.

J is TRBJ1-1 and V is TRBV6-1; D gene ambiguous. The germline V gene has CDR1 MNHNS and CDR2 SASEGT. Trimming removed 6 bases from V and 4 bases from J, with 12 bases in between. The CDR3 loop spans 13 amino acids. Here the CDR3 reads CASRRTPATEAFF. DNA of the CDR3: TGTGCCAGCAGAAGGACCCCCGCCACTGAAGCTTTCTTT.

The V call is TRBV5-1, the J call TRBJ1-2; TRBD1 agrees at 7 bases. The CDR3 spans 14 residues. Losses at the gene ends were 4 bases for V and 8 bases for J; bases not matched to a gene: 11. The germline CDR1 and CDR2 sequences are SGHRS and YFSETQ. The CDR3 nucleotides read TGCGCCAGCAGCACCGGAGAGGGGGCAGAGGGCTACACCTTC. Amino acid sequence: CASSTGEGAEGYTF.

The CDR3 region is CASSIPQGDRYGYTF. CDR3 coding DNA: TGTGCCAGTAGTATCCCCCAGGGGGATCGGTATGGCTACACCTTC. The genes are TRBV19 and TRBJ1-2, with TRBD1 matching over 7 bases. This CDR3 has 15 amino acids. Unmatched junction bases numbered 9, after V lost 3 bases and J lost 5 bases. Germline-derived CDR1 and CDR2 are LNHDA and SQIVND (reference sequence).

This clonotype came up a few times. The J gene is TRBJ1-1, the V gene TRBV5-6; D unresolved. The CDR3 is 15 amino acids. Germline values: CDR1 SGHDT, CDR2 YYEEEE. V lost 3 bases and J 5 bases, leaving 17 bases between the germline ends. The CDR3 loop is CASSSQDFTRTEAFF. The DNA of the CDR3 is TGTGCCAGCAGCTCGCAGGACTTTACTAGGACTGAAGCTTTCTTT.

This clonotype was detected a few times. The V gene is TRBV6-1, the J gene TRBJ1-5, with D possibly being TRBD1 (5 bases). Trimming took 5 bases from V and 0 from J, leaving 11 bases between them. Germline CDR1 is MNHNS and CDR2 is SASEGT. CDR3 length: 15 residues. The CDR3, as DNA: TGTGCCAGCAGTCCCTGGGGGGATAGCAATCAGCCCCAGCATTTT. Protein sequence: CASSPWGDSNQPQHF.

This clonotype was found once. This chain joins TRBV30 and TRBJ2-3, with TRBD2 matching 9 bases. CDR3 size: 14 residues. V trimming: 4 bases; J trimming: 3 bases; junction bases outside the gene matches: 5. Germline V gives CDR1 GTSNPN, CDR2 SVGIG (reference sequence). Here the CDR3 reads CAWNLAGRTDTQYF. DNA of the CDR3: TGTGCCTGGAATCTAGCGGGAAGGACAGATACGCAGTATTTT.

This clonotype was counted at least ten times. This rearrangement joins TRBV27 to TRBJ1-1; possible D gene TRBD1, 6 bases. CDR3 length: 15 residues. Germline V lookup: CDR1 MNHEY, CDR2 SMNVEV (reference sequence). V shed 6 bases and J shed 0 bases, with 14 bases lying between them. CDR3 DNA: TGTGCCAGCAGCCCCTACGAGGGGGTGAACACTGAAGCTTTCTTT. Encoded protein: CASSPYEGVNTEAFF.

In this sample, this clonotype turned up many times. The rearrangement uses TRBV3-1 and TRBJ2-5, with 7 bases identical to TRBD1. Germline values: CDR1 LGHDT, CDR2 YNNKEL (reference sequence). The CDR3 has 13 residues. V gave up 4 bases and J gave up 4 bases; unmatched junction bases: 3. The CDR3 spells CASSRQGVETQYF. The DNA of the CDR3 is TGTGCCAGCAGCCGACAGGGCGTAGAGACCCAGTACTTC.

The V and J genes are TRBV9 and TRBJ1-6; tentatively, D is TRBD1 (5 bases). V was pared by 4 bases and J by 5 bases, with 13 bases between. Germline assignment: CDR1 SGDLS and CDR2 YYNGEE. The CDR3 is made up of 15 amino acids. CDR3 region: CASSIGTRDNSPLHF. The DNA of the CDR3 is TGTGCCAGCAGCATTGGGACTCGGGATAATTCACCCCTCCACTTT.

The rearrangement uses TRBV10-3 and TRBJ2-7, with 9 bases that match TRBD2. V was pared by 6 bases and J by 3 bases, with 6 bases of the junction left unmatched. From germline, CDR1 is ENHRY and CDR2 SYGVKD. CDR3 size: 14 residues. The CDR3 loop reads CAIRPSGVNYEQYF. The CDR3 nucleotides read TGTGCCATCAGACCTAGCGGGGTGAACTACGAGCAGTACTTC.

Turning to this clonotype: The junction shows a germline mismatch at one end, possibly a read error. The chain joins TRBV7-3 to TRBJ1-2; the match to TRBD1 covers 8 bases. The germline V gene encodes CDR1 SGHTA and CDR2 FQGTGA. The CDR3 runs to 12 residues. The CDR3 DNA sequence: TGTGCCAGCAGCAATCCGGGACAGGCTGTGTCCTTC. Protein: CASSNPGQAVSF.

The chain recombines TRBV7-7 with TRBJ2-7, with 7 bases fitting TRBD2. CDR3 size: 14 residues. Germline V CDR1 and CDR2: SSHAT, FNYEAQ (reference sequence). V was clipped by 3 bases and J by 3 bases; unmatched bases: 5. In nucleotides, the CDR3 is TGTGCCAGCAGCTTGGAACCGGGAGGCTACGAGCAGTACTTC. Translated, it gives CASSLEPGGYEQYF. The variable domain in full, with the rest retrieved from reference TRBV7-7 and TRBJ2-7, is GAGVSQSPRYKVTKRGQDVTLRCDPISSHATLYWYQQALGQGPEFLTYFNYEAQPDKSGLPSDRFSAERPEGSISTLTIQRTEQRDSAMYRCASSLEPGGYEQYFGPGTRLTVT.